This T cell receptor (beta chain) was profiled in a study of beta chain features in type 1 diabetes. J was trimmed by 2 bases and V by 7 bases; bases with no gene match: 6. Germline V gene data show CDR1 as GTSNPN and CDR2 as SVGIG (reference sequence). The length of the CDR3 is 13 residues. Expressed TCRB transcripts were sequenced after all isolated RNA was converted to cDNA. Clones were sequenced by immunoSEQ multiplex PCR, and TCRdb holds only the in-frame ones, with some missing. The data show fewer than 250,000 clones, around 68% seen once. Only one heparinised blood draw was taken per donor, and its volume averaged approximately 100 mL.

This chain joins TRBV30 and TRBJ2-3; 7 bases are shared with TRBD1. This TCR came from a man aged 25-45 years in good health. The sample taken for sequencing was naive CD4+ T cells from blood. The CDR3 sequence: CAFDRVHTDTQYF. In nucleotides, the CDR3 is TGTGCCTTCGACAGGGTCCACACAGATACGCAGTATTTT.